This T cell receptor (beta chain) was retrieved from a study of blood T cell repertoires in COVID-19. Assay: immunoSEQ multiplex PCR; the TCRdb copy retains only in-frame clones and omits some. The data contain around 260,000 clones, 86% of them seen just once; the ten biggest clones take up around a tenth. CDR3 size: 15 residues. The germline gives CDR1 SNHLY, CDR2 FYNNEI. V was clipped by 2 bases and J by 2 bases; unmatched bases: 6. The source material was peripheral blood. The chain uses TRBV2 and TRBJ2-7, with 7 bases aligning to TRBD2. The source is a man aged 40-49 years who had recovered from COVID-19. The CDR3: CASSEMSSGAYEQYF. Written as DNA, the CDR3 is TGTGCCAGCAGTGAAATGTCTAGCGGTGCCTACGAGCAGTACTTC.